Sequencing of this T cell receptor beta chain was carried out in a study of T cell repertoires in cytomegalovirus infection. TCRdb passed the reads through MiXCR, listing each CDR3 protein once. The repertoire has about 220,000 distinct CDR3 sequences, around 35% of them found once; the top ten carry around 60%. Germline V gene lookup returns CDR1 SGHAT and CDR2 FQNNGV. Trimming cost V 1 base and J 0 bases; bases outside gene matches: 3. CDR3 length: 16 amino acids. A word on this clonotype: Its antigen is not identified.

This specimen consisted of CD8+ T cells from cultured PBMCs, obtained from culture after CMV antigen stimulation. The sequence came from a human donor in good health (CMV status not recorded). Some clones in this sample may be carry-over from other donors' samples. The chain carries TRBV11-2 and TRBJ2-3; 8 nucleotides line up with TRBD2. The CDR3 DNA reads as TGTGCCAGCAGCTTAGGGGCTAGCGGGAGCACAGATACGCAGTATTTT. It yields the protein CASSLGASGSTDTQYF. Complete variable domain (other parts from reference TRBV11-2 and TRBJ2-3): EAGVAQSPRYKIIEKRQSVAFWCNPISGHATLYWYQQILGQGPKLLIQFQNNGVVDDSQLPKDRFSAERLKGVDSTLKIQPAKLEDSAVYLCASSLGASGSTDTQYFGPGTRLTVL.